The 30 T cell receptor beta chains reported below all come from one sample, sequenced in a study of shared clonotypes between healthy human individuals. Clones were sequenced by immunoSEQ multiplex PCR, and TCRdb holds only the in-frame ones, with some missing. The sample consists of roughly 530,000 clones, almost 97% of them appearing once. Source material: naive CD4+ T cells sorted from blood. Subset defined: CD45RA+ positively selected. These receptors all stem from a woman under 40 in good health.

This chain links TRBV11-2 with TRBJ2-7, with D tentatively TRBD1 (5 bases). The CDR3 extends over 17 amino acids. Between the trimmed V and J ends, which lost 1 base and 1 base, there was a span of 17 bases. The germline CDR1 and CDR2 sequences are SGHAT and FQNNGV. CDR3 loop: CASSLGSRQPVSYEQYF. The CDR3 DNA is TGTGCCAGCAGCTTAGGTTCTCGACAGCCGGTTTCCTACGAGCAGTACTTC.

This clone was counted once. The gene calls are TRBV28 and TRBJ1-2; D not resolved. The V and J ends lost 6 bases and 8 bases respectively, with 16 bases between them. Germline loops: CDR1 MDHEN, CDR2 SYDVKM. The CDR3 runs 13 residues. The CDR3: CASSRAPWRGYTF. In DNA, the CDR3 is TGTGCCAGCAGCCGGGCCCCCTGGCGGGGCTACACCTTC.

The rearrangement uses TRBV20-1 and TRBJ2-7; a weak D match, TRBD2 (6 bases). Germline V gene lookup returns CDR1 DFQATT and CDR2 SNEGSKA (reference sequence). V lost 7 bases to trimming and J lost 7 bases, with 14 bases between them. This CDR3 has 11 residues. In DNA, the CDR3 is TGCAGTGTTTCGGGGGTAGGGGAGCAGTACTTC. Translated: CSVSGVGEQYF.

The chain employs TRBV5-6 and TRBJ1-2; 8 nucleotides align to TRBD1. Germline values: CDR1 SGHDT, CDR2 YYEEEE. The CDR3 is 13 amino acids. V lost 3 bases, J lost 6 bases, and 4 bases stayed unmatched. CDR3 DNA sequence: TGTGCCAGCAGCTCGACAGGGGTGGATGGCTACACCTTC. As protein: CASSSTGVDGYTF.

The chain links TRBV27 to TRBJ2-3, with 16 bases lining up with TRBD2. Germline CDR1 MNHEY, CDR2 SMNVEV (reference sequence). V shed 9 bases, J shed 4 bases, and the junction held 16 bases outside the gene matches. The CDR3 spans 19 residues. Written as DNA, the CDR3 is TGTGCCAGTACACTCCCGGGACTAGCGGGAGGGCAGGAGCCAGATACGCAGTATTTT. Protein sequence: CASTLPGLAGGQEPDTQYF.

The chain combines TRBV6-1 with TRBJ1-5; 9 bases agree with TRBD1. Germline trimming cut 4 bases from V and 3 bases from J; bases unmatched to any gene: 4. The CDR3 consists of 15 residues. Germline V gene lookup returns CDR1 MNHNS and CDR2 SASEGT. CDR3 sequence: CASSVGQGNNQPQHF. In nucleotides, the CDR3 is TGTGCCAGCAGTGTGGGACAGGGAAACAATCAGCCCCAGCATTTT.

Points on this clone: Other DNA sequences from this sample encode an identical CDR3 as well. The V and J genes are TRBV4-1 and TRBJ2-2; perhaps D is TRBD1 or TRBD2 (5 bases each). This CDR3 spans 14 amino acids. Trimming took 2 bases from V and 7 from J, leaving 11 bases between them. The germline V gene encodes CDR1 MGHRA and CDR2 YSYEKL. The CDR3 protein is CASSQRGPSGELFF. The CDR3 DNA reads TGCGCCAGCAGCCAACGGGGCCCTAGCGGGGAGCTGTTTTTT.

This sequence joins TRBV19 and TRBJ1-5; 9 bases agree with TRBD1. The CDR3 has 15 amino acids. V gave up 6 bases and J gave up 2 bases; unmatched junction bases: 5. CDR1 and CDR2 from the germline V gene are LNHDA and SQIVND (reference sequence). The CDR3 nucleotides read TGTGCCAGTAGAGCACAGGGGGCGGGCAATCAGCCCCAGCATTTT. Its translation is CASRAQGAGNQPQHF.

The rearrangement uses TRBV10-1 and TRBJ2-1; D gene ambiguous. This CDR3 comprises 15 residues. V lost 4 bases and J 6 bases, leaving 16 bases between the germline ends. Germline CDR1 is WNHNN and CDR2 is SYGVQD (reference sequence). The CDR3 sequence: CASSGSLQRANEQFF. The CDR3 DNA reads TGCGCCAGCAGTGGGTCTCTCCAACGGGCCAATGAGCAGTTCTTC.

This chain joins TRBV15 and TRBJ1-5; a weak D match, TRBD1 (5 bases). Germline values: CDR1 LNHNV, CDR2 YYDKDF (reference sequence). This CDR3 region has 15 residues. The ends were cut back, 4 bases at V and 3 bases at J, with 13 bases in the middle. CDR3 loop: CATSTGGTVNQPQHF. The CDR3 bases are TGTGCCACCAGCACGGGGGGAACAGTCAATCAGCCCCAGCATTTT. Together with reference TRBV15 and TRBJ1-5, the CDR3 gives the full variable domain: DAMVIQNPRYQVTQFGKPVTLSCSQTLNHNVMYWYQQKSSQAPKLLFHYYDKDFNNEADTPDNFQSRRPNTSFCFLDIRSPGLGDTAMYLCATSTGGTVNQPQHFGDGTRLSIL.

The genes are TRBV7-3 and TRBJ2-3; the D is unclear. This CDR3 is 15 amino acids long. The germline V gene has CDR1 SGHTA and CDR2 FQGTGA. The germline V and J ends were trimmed by 4 bases and 0 bases, with 11 bases remaining between them. CDR3 nucleotide sequence: TGTGCCAGCAGCTCGGGCGTCGCTAGCACAGATACGCAGTATTTT. This sequence encodes CASSSGVASTDTQYF. The variable domain in full, completed from reference TRBV7-3 and TRBJ2-3, reads GAGVSQTPSNKVTEKGKYVELRCDPISGHTALYWYRQSLGQGPEFLIYFQGTGAADDSGLPNDRFFAVRPEGSVSTLKIQRTERGDSAVYLCASSSGVASTDTQYFGPGTRLTVL.

This chain joins TRBV2 and TRBJ2-3, with TRBD2 matching 11 bases. The CDR3 has 15 residues. The V and J ends lost 7 bases and 5 bases, in that order; junction bases with no gene match: 8. CDR1 SNHLY and CDR2 FYNNEI come from the germline V gene. In DNA, the CDR3 is TGTGCCAGCACGCTTATCGGACTAGCGGGAGATACGCAGTATTTT. The encoded protein is CASTLIGLAGDTQYF. Complete variable domain (other parts from reference TRBV2 and TRBJ2-3): EPEVTQTPSHQVTQMGQEVILRCVPISNHLYFYWYRQILGQKVEFLVSFYNNEISEKSEIFDDQFSVERPDGSNFTLKIRSTKLEDSAMYFCASTLIGLAGDTQYFGPGTRLTVL.

The gene calls are TRBV5-1 and TRBJ2-1; 11 bases are shared with TRBD2. CDR1 is SGHRS and CDR2 is YFSETQ in the germline V gene. This CDR3 contains 16 residues. With 4 bases clipped from V and 5 bases from J, the junction kept 8 bases outside the gene matches. DNA for the CDR3: TGCGCCAGCAGCGCACCTACTAGCGGGGGTAACAATGAGCAGTTCTTC. Translating it yields CASSAPTSGGNNEQFF.

This chain uses TRBV27 with TRBJ2-2; the match to TRBD2 covers 8 bases. Trimming at V came to 8 bases and at J to 5 bases, leaving 7 bases not matched to a gene. This CDR3 has 14 residues. Germline values: CDR1 MNHEY, CDR2 SMNVEV (reference sequence). This chain's CDR3 is CASGAGGLTGELFF. The CDR3, as DNA: TGTGCCAGCGGGGCGGGAGGATTAACCGGGGAGCTGTTTTTT.

The rearrangement joins TRBV10-3 to TRBJ1-3; D gene unclear. Trimming cost V 4 bases and J 0 bases, with 13 bases left between them. Germline V gives CDR1 ENHRY, CDR2 SYGVKD. The CDR3 spans 16 residues. The CDR3 here is CAISVVRQNSGNTIYF. The CDR3 DNA is TGTGCCATCAGTGTAGTAAGGCAGAACTCTGGAAACACCATATATTTT.

The chain is built from TRBV7-2 and TRBJ2-2; either TRBD1 or TRBD2 may fit D (5 bases each). The germline V gene has CDR1 SGHTA and CDR2 FQGNSA. The length of the CDR3 is 17 residues. Trimming removed 6 bases at V and 2 bases at J, with 19 bases between. CDR3 DNA: TGTGCCAGCAGTTTCCTCCCGACGGGGCTTAACACCGGGGAGCTGTTTTTT. Translated, it gives CASSFLPTGLNTGELFF.

With respect to this clone: The sample carries other DNA sequences with the same CDR3. V gene TRBV6-1 combines with J gene TRBJ2-7; D uncertain. There are 12 residues in the CDR3. The ends were cut back, 0 bases at V and 4 bases at J, with 4 bases in the middle. CDR1 MNHNS and CDR2 SASEGT come from the germline V gene. The CDR3 bases are TGTGCCAGCAGTGAAGCAGGGTACGAGCAGTACTTC. It codes for CASSEAGYEQYF.

Worth noting for this clone: In the same sample, other DNA sequences code for this CDR3. The V and J genes are TRBV28 and TRBJ2-5, with D hard to call. The J call is uncertain, as TRBJ2-7 better fits the DNA end. Germline V CDR1 and CDR2: MDHEN, SYDVKM. The CDR3 has 11 residues. The CDR3: CASSSPYEQYF. The CDR3 region has the DNA TGTGCCAGCAGTTCACCCTACGAGCAGTACTTC.

This chain uses TRBV5-4 with TRBJ2-3; TRBD2 matches at 10 bases. Germline V gene lookup returns CDR1 SGHNT and CDR2 YYREEE (reference sequence). The CDR3 spans 18 residues. Trimming at V came to 0 bases and at J to 0 bases, leaving 7 bases not matched to a gene. The CDR3 bases are TGTGCCAGCAGCTTGGGGCTAGCGGGAGTCGTGAGCACAGATACGCAGTATTTT. Its protein product is CASSLGLAGVVSTDTQYF.

This clone was counted a single time. This sequence joins TRBV7-3 and TRBJ2-3, with D unclear. The CDR3 covers 13 residues. The V and J ends lost 2 bases and 4 bases respectively, with 7 bases between them. The germline CDR1 and CDR2 sequences are SGHTA and FQGTGA. In DNA, the CDR3 is TGTGCCAGCAGCTTAGGCCCCGCAGATACGCAGTATTTT. It yields the protein CASSLGPADTQYF.

The chain uses TRBV11-1 and TRBJ2-5, with TRBD2 as a possible D gene (6 bases). The CDR3 covers 15 residues. Germline CDR1 and CDR2: SGHAT and FQDESV (reference sequence). Trimming pared 4 bases from V and 10 bases from J, leaving 22 bases between. The CDR3, as DNA: TGTGCCAGCAGCTCAGTGTCCCGGGGGACCCTGGGCCAGTACTTC. Translating it yields CASSSVSRGTLGQYF.

The chain has TRBV6-6 and TRBJ2-7; 9 bases fit TRBD1. The CDR3 covers 12 residues. The ends lost 6 bases at V and 5 bases at J; junction bases unmatched: 2. Per germline, CDR1 MNHNY and CDR2 SVGAGI (reference sequence). The CDR3, as DNA: TGTGCCAGCAGCCGACAGGGGGACGAGCAGTACTTC. This codes for CASSRQGDEQYF.

The chain links TRBV18 to TRBJ2-7, with unresolved D. Germline V lookup: CDR1 KGHSH, CDR2 LQKENI. This CDR3 has 16 residues. Trimming removed 5 bases at V and 3 bases at J, with 20 bases between. The CDR3 region has the DNA TGTGCCAGCTCAGCAGACCAGACACCAAACCACTACGAGCAGTACTTC. This translates into CASSADQTPNHYEQYF.

The chain links TRBV27 to TRBJ2-6, with 7 nucleotides matching TRBD2. Per the germline V gene, CDR1 is MNHEY and CDR2 is SMNVEV (reference sequence). The CDR3 has 16 residues. V lost 5 bases and J lost 0; bases outside the gene matches: 4. The CDR3 nucleotides read TGTGCCAGCAGTGGTACTAGCGTCTCTGGGGCCAACGTCCTGACTTTC. It specifies CASSGTSVSGANVLTF.

V gene TRBV19 combines with J gene TRBJ1-5; 8 bases agree with TRBD1. This CDR3 spans 13 amino acids. Per the germline V gene, CDR1 is LNHDA and CDR2 is SQIVND (reference sequence). After removal of 7 bases from V and 7 bases from J, the junction contained 6 bases not matched to a gene. CDR3 loop: CASTDRGRQPQHF. DNA of the CDR3: TGTGCCAGTACTGACAGGGGTCGCCAGCCCCAGCATTTT.

The V call is TRBV5-1, the J call TRBJ2-1; 11 nucleotides line up with TRBD2. Germline CDR1 and CDR2: SGHRS and YFSETQ. This CDR3 region has 17 residues. The V gene end was trimmed by 5 bases and the J gene end by 5 bases; junction bases not matched to a gene: 12. The CDR3 loop is CASRKSPGLAVHNEQFF. The CDR3 coding sequence is TGCGCCAGCAGAAAATCACCGGGACTAGCGGTACACAATGAGCAGTTCTTC.

The chain has TRBV27 and TRBJ1-4, with D maybe TRBD1 (5 bases). CDR1 is MNHEY and CDR2 is SMNVEV in the germline V gene (reference sequence). Trimming took off 0 bases at V and 7 bases at J, with 12 bases between the two ends. The CDR3 totals 15 residues. CDR3 nucleotide sequence: TGTGCCAGCAGTTTATCTAAGGGACGAGGTGAAAAACTGTTTTTT. Its translation is CASSLSKGRGEKLFF.

This clone was seen just once. The V call is TRBV28, the J call TRBJ2-7; possible D gene TRBD2, 6 bases. Trimming pared 0 bases from V and 3 bases from J, leaving 12 bases between. In germline, CDR1 is MDHEN, CDR2 SYDVKM. The CDR3 is 15 residues long. The CDR3 bases are TGTGCCAGCAGTTTATGGTGGGGGGAGAACTACGAGCAGTACTTC. This translates into CASSLWWGENYEQYF.

J is TRBJ2-5 and V is TRBV6-5, with TRBD1 as a possible D gene (6 bases). Germline V gene data show CDR1 as MNHEY and CDR2 as SVGAGI. The ends were cut back, 2 bases at V and 2 bases at J, with 9 bases in the middle. This CDR3 spans 14 amino acids. The CDR3 DNA reads as TGTGCCAGCAGTTACACGAGGGGGCAAGAGACCCAGTACTTC. Protein sequence: CASSYTRGQETQYF.

This rearrangement joins TRBV29-1 to TRBJ2-7; a weak D match, TRBD1 (6 bases). CDR1 and CDR2 (germline): SQVTM, ANQGSEA. The V gene lost 7 bases and the J gene lost 3 bases, with 16 bases spanning the gap. There are 13 residues in the CDR3. The CDR3 loop reads CSAGGQRVYEQYF. The CDR3 DNA sequence: TGCAGCGCTGGGGGACAAAGGGTCTACGAGCAGTACTTC.